A selection of T cell receptor beta chains follows, all from one sample in a study of OX40 agonist ivuxolimab in advanced cancers. The table came from immunoSEQ multiplex PCR; TCRdb's copy has only in-frame clones and leaves some out. The table shows tens of thousands of clones, with 87% occurring only once. Sequenced material: CD4+ or CD8+ T cells sorted from blood, taken in a trial of the OX40 agonist ivuxolimab. The receptors were gathered from an adult with an advanced solid tumor such as melanoma, head and neck, liver or kidney cancer. Both conserved end residues are part of each CDR3. D genes are given only for firm matches. Where a row states a size, it is once, few, many or the class of an expanded clone; other rows omit it.

16,TRBV13,TRBJ2-7,-,-,CASSLGGRDSSYEQYF,TGTGCCAGCAGCTTAGGAGGCAGGGATTCCTCCTACGAGCAGTACTTC
14,TRBV9,TRBJ2-7,-,TRBD1,CASSQTGGLGEQYF,TGTGCCAGCAGCCAGACAGGGGGTTTGGGTGAGCAGTACTTC
16,TRBV30,TRBJ1-3,-,-,CAWSSQGGARGNTIYF,TGTGCCTGGAGCTCCCAGGGTGGCGCTCGTGGAAACACCATATATTTT
15,TRBV15,TRBJ1-2,-,-,CATSRDRGSNYGYTF,TGTGCCACCAGCAGAGATCGGGGGTCTAACTATGGCTACACCTTC
15,TRBV9,TRBJ2-7,-,-,CASSAGTPGAYEQYF,TGTGCCAGCAGCGCCGGGACCCCGGGAGCCTACGAGCAGTACTTC
16,TRBV7-3,TRBJ2-7,-,-,CASSIMGPPSDYEQYF,TGTGCCAGCAGCATAATGGGACCCCCGAGTGACTACGAGCAGTACTTC
13,TRBV11-1,TRBJ2-7,-,TRBD2,CASSSSRRGEQYF,TGTGCCAGCAGCTCCTCCAGGCGGGGGGAGCAGTACTTC
14,TRBV6-6,TRBJ1-5,-,TRBD1,CASSYQGGTQPQHF,TGTGCCAGCAGTTACCAGGGGGGGACTCAGCCCCAGCATTTT
14,TRBV5-1,TRBJ2-3,-,-,CASRSGTSTDTQYF,TGCGCCAGCAGGTCCGGGACTAGCACAGATACGCAGTATTTT
13,TRBV5-1,TRBJ1-6,-,-,CASSPGQYSPLHF,TGCGCCAGCAGCCCTGGACAGTATTCACCCCTCCACTTT
13,TRBV10-3,TRBJ1-2,-,TRBD1,CAISGTGVYGYTF,TGTGCCATCAGTGGTACAGGGGTCTATGGCTACACCTTC
13,TRBV30,TRBJ1-2,few,-,CAGGRGFLYGYTF,TGTGCCGGGGGGAGGGGATTTCTATATGGCTACACCTTC
15,TRBV7-3,TRBJ2-5,-,-,CASSSTGGREETQYF,TGTGCCAGCAGCTCCACCGGGGGCAGGGAAGAGACCCAGTACTTC
14,TRBV19,TRBJ1-1,-,-,CASRTGGRNTEAFF,TGTGCCAGTAGAACTGGGGGCAGGAACACTGAAGCTTTCTTT
14,TRBV29-1,TRBJ2-1,-,TRBD2,CSVSGGSSYNEQFF,TGCAGCGTTTCGGGCGGGAGCTCCTACAATGAGCAGTTCTTC
13,TRBV27,TRBJ2-2,-,-,CASRTTRTGELFF,TGTGCCAGCAGAACGACCCGGACCGGGGAGCTGTTTTTT
15,TRBV6-6,TRBJ1-4,-,TRBD1,CASSYSGQGNEKLFF,TGTGCCAGCAGTTACTCGGGACAGGGTAATGAAAAACTGTTTTTT
16,TRBV5-1,TRBJ1-1,-,-,CASKGGGAPMNTEAFF,TGCGCCAGCAAGGGTGGAGGGGCTCCTATGAACACTGAAGCTTTCTTT
15,TRBV6-1,TRBJ1-5,few,TRBD1,CASSGGQGQGQPQHF,TGTGCCAGCAGTGGAGGACAGGGGCAGGGTCAGCCCCAGCATTTT
13,TRBV5-8,TRBJ2-5,-,-,CASSISGVETQYF,TGTGCCAGCAGCATATCCGGGGTAGAGACCCAGTACTTC
12,TRBV7-3,TRBJ2-5,-,-,CVYRVIGETQYF,TGTGTCTACAGGGTTATAGGAGAGACCCAGTACTTC
14,TRBV6-1,TRBJ1-3,-,TRBD1,CASSSGGTGNTIYF,TGTGCCAGCAGTTCAGGGGGCACTGGAAACACCATATATTTT
15,TRBV6-5,TRBJ2-2,-,TRBD1,CASSSGTGATGELFF,TGTGCCAGCAGTTCCGGGACAGGGGCGACCGGGGAGCTGTTTTTT
15,TRBV5-6,TRBJ1-6,-,-,CASSLERAYNSPLHF,TGTGCCAGCAGCCTAGAGCGGGCCTATAATTCACCCCTCCACTTT
13,TRBV28,TRBJ1-2,-,-,CASSFQGQNGYTF,TGTGCCAGCAGTTTCCAGGGCCAGAATGGCTACACCTTC
15,TRBV19,TRBJ1-1,-,-,CASSLRAQGGTEAFF,TGTGCCAGTAGTCTCAGGGCACAGGGCGGGACTGAAGCTTTCTTT
15,TRBV4-2,TRBJ1-2,-,-,CASSQDDRGGYGYTF,TGTGCCAGCAGCCAAGATGATAGGGGCGGCTATGGCTACACCTTC
15,TRBV5-7,TRBJ1-1,-,-,CASSLEVGRNTEAFF,TGTGCCAGCAGCTTGGAAGTCGGCAGAAACACTGAAGCTTTCTTT
17,TRBV18,TRBJ2-1,-,TRBD2,CASSPESPSGGMNEQFF,TGTGCCAGCTCACCAGAGTCGCCTAGCGGGGGAATGAATGAGCAGTTCTTC
14,TRBV5-4,TRBJ1-6,-,-,CASSFNQGGSPLHF,TGTGCCAGCAGCTTTAACCAGGGTGGCTCACCCCTCCACTTT
14,TRBV27,TRBJ2-2,-,TRBD1,CASRDRPNTGELFF,TGTGCCAGTAGGGACAGACCGAACACCGGGGAGCTGTTTTTT
13,TRBV6-4,TRBJ1-1,-,-,CASRETENTEAFF,TGTGCCAGCAGGGAGACAGAGAACACTGAAGCTTTCTTT
15,TRBV15,TRBJ2-5,-,-,CATSRGSGGQETQYF,TGTGCCACCAGCAGAGGTAGTGGCGGCCAAGAGACCCAGTACTTC
12,TRBV2,TRBJ2-7,-,-,CASSGTGYEQYF,TGTGCCAGCAGTGGGACGGGCTACGAGCAGTACTTC
14,TRBV7-3,TRBJ2-5,-,-,CASSRGGRRETQYF,TGTGCCAGCAGCCGTGGCGGCCGGCGAGAGACCCAGTACTTC
13,TRBV11-3,TRBJ2-7,-,TRBD1,CASRSGQGSEQYF,TGTGCCAGCAGATCGGGACAGGGTAGCGAGCAGTACTTC
17,TRBV7-2,TRBJ2-3,-,-,CASSLVSGRSGTDTQYF,TGTGCCAGCAGCTTAGTTTCGGGACGGTCCGGCACAGATACGCAGTATTTT
16,TRBV18,TRBJ1-6,once,-,CASSPTNRQINSPLHF,TGTGCCAGCTCACCAACAAACCGACAGATCAATTCACCCCTCCACTTT
14,TRBV7-9,TRBJ1-5,once,TRBD1,CASSLGQGAQPQHF,TGTGCCAGCAGCTTAGGACAGGGGGCTCAGCCCCAGCATTTT
17,TRBV10-1,TRBJ2-1,few,-,CASRRIKGRVADNEQFF,TGCGCCAGCAGAAGGATAAAGGGCAGGGTCGCCGACAATGAGCAGTTCTTC
14,TRBV7-6,TRBJ1-4,-,TRBD1,CASSLGQGANELFF,TGTGCCAGCAGCTTAGGACAGGGGGCTAACGAACTGTTTTTT
14,TRBV2,TRBJ2-3,-,-,CASIGGRITDTQYF,TGTGCCAGCATCGGGGGGCGCATCACAGATACGCAGTATTTT
15,TRBV27,TRBJ2-7,-,TRBD2,CASSSSGTSLYEQYF,TGTGCCAGCAGTTCCTCCGGGACTAGTCTCTACGAGCAGTACTTC
14,TRBV28,TRBJ1-1,-,-,CASRGQPLNTEAFF,TGTGCCAGCAGGGGGCAGCCTCTGAACACTGAAGCTTTCTTT
15,TRBV7-2,TRBJ1-5,-,-,CASTLGGTLNQPQHF,TGTGCCAGCACCCTTGGAGGGACCCTCAATCAGCCCCAGCATTTT
15,TRBV5-1,TRBJ1-4,-,-,CASSTGLTSNEKLFF,TGCGCCAGCAGCACAGGGTTGACTAGTAATGAAAAACTGTTTTTT
13,TRBV11-2,TRBJ2-5,-,TRBD1,CASSWGQKETQYF,TGTGCCAGCAGCTGGGGACAGAAAGAGACCCAGTACTTC
16,TRBV5-4,TRBJ2-3,once,TRBD2,CASSTRLAGGTDTQYF,TGTGCCAGCAGTACCCGACTAGCGGGGGGCACAGATACGCAGTATTTT
15,TRBV11-2,TRBJ1-1,-,-,CASSFLGVRSTEAFF,TGTGCCAGCAGCTTTCTGGGGGTTCGGAGCACTGAAGCTTTCTTT
13,TRBV19,TRBJ2-7,-,-,CASSWDISYEQYF,TGTGCCAGTAGTTGGGACATCTCCTACGAGCAGTACTTC
16,TRBV12-5,TRBJ2-5,-,-,CASGSPMGQAKETQYF,TGTGCTAGTGGTTCCCCCATGGGGCAGGCGAAAGAGACCCAGTACTTC
15,TRBV18,TRBJ2-7,-,-,CASSPDALATGEQYF,TGTGCCAGCTCACCGGATGCGCTAGCGACGGGCGAGCAGTACTTC
14,TRBV5-4,TRBJ1-3,-,-,CASSQVGGGNTIYF,TGTGCCAGCAGCCAAGTTGGGGGGGGAAACACCATATATTTT
15,TRBV19,TRBJ2-1,once,-,CASRGERTANNEQFF,TGTGCCAGTAGAGGGGAGAGGACAGCAAACAATGAGCAGTTCTTC
15,TRBV9,TRBJ2-1,-,-,CASSEQGRAYNEQFF,TGTGCCAGCAGCGAACAGGGGAGGGCCTACAATGAGCAGTTCTTC
13,TRBV7-6,TRBJ2-2,-,-,CASSLARAGELFF,TGTGCCAGCAGCTTGGCCAGGGCCGGGGAGCTGTTTTTT
15,TRBV11-2,TRBJ1-3,-,-,CASSLRGAGGNTIYF,TGTGCCAGCAGCCTCCGCGGGGCGGGGGGAAACACCATATATTTT
15,TRBV5-6,TRBJ1-1,-,-,CASSLGGGPNTEAFF,TGTGCCAGCAGCTTAGGCGGGGGTCCGAACACTGAAGCTTTCTTT